Listed here is a single TCR beta chain. Its target is unknown. The data were taken from a study of cytomegalovirus exposure and HLA in healthy donors. Study-wide points: The study flagged some 170 TCR beta chains as cytomegalovirus-associated. A missense variant in DCLRE1C was later tied to TCR beta V- and J-gene trimming. Being indistinguishable, some V segments were excluded, TRBV6-2 and TRBV6-3 among them.

Both 60 Vbeta primers and 13 Jbeta primers went into the PCR. The data were produced by immunoSEQ multiplex PCR, yet TCRdb's version contains in-frame clones alone and is incomplete. Its table lists 38,000 or so clones. V was clipped by 6 bases and J by 7 bases, with 15 bases between them. CDR3 length: 13 residues. Looked up from germline, CDR1 is KGHSH and CDR2 is LQKENI. The receptor was isolated from a man aged 35-49 years in good health and CMV-seropositive. Sequencing used PBMCs. V and J are TRBV18 and TRBJ2-5; tentatively, D is TRBD2 (6 bases). This chain's CDR3 is CASSPGSEWTQYF. The CDR3 region has the DNA TGTGCCAGCTCCCCCGGGAGCGAATGGACCCAGTACTTC.